This T cell receptor beta chain appears in the sequencing data of a study of T cells in Graves' hyperthyroidism and ophthalmopathy. Turning to the study itself: Any treatment followed the collection of peripheral blood at initial diagnosis.

Based on clinical symptoms, serum thyroxine and TRAb, thyroid ultrasound and orbital computed tomography, diagnoses were reached. Whole-study results and caveats: The model anticipated ophthalmopathy a median 6.5 months pre-onset. Blood also contained most expanded thyroid clonotypes above 0.001.

Researchers took RNA transcripts and amplified the TCR beta CDR3 regions from them. Initially, a first-round RT-PCR of the TCR CDR3 employed the HTBI primer set. TCRdb re-called the multiplex PCR reads with MiXCR, one entry per CDR3 protein. Found here are roughly 330,000 distinct CDR3 sequences, 15% to 20% of them singletons; the top ten hold around 34%. In its sample, this clonotype was seen many times. Its antigen remains unknown. This CDR3 spans 16 amino acids. V shed 1 base, J shed 8 bases, and the junction held 10 bases outside the gene matches. From germline, CDR1 is SGHRS and CDR2 YFSETQ. The chain recombines TRBV5-1 with TRBJ2-1; 9 nucleotides agree with TRBD2. The sequencing sample was made of blood. The source is a man aged 25 to 45 with Graves' hyperthyroidism. The CDR3 bases are TGCGCCAGCAGCTTGTTGGCGGGAGGGGTAAAAGATGAGCAGTTCTTC. It encodes CASSLLAGGVKDEQFF.